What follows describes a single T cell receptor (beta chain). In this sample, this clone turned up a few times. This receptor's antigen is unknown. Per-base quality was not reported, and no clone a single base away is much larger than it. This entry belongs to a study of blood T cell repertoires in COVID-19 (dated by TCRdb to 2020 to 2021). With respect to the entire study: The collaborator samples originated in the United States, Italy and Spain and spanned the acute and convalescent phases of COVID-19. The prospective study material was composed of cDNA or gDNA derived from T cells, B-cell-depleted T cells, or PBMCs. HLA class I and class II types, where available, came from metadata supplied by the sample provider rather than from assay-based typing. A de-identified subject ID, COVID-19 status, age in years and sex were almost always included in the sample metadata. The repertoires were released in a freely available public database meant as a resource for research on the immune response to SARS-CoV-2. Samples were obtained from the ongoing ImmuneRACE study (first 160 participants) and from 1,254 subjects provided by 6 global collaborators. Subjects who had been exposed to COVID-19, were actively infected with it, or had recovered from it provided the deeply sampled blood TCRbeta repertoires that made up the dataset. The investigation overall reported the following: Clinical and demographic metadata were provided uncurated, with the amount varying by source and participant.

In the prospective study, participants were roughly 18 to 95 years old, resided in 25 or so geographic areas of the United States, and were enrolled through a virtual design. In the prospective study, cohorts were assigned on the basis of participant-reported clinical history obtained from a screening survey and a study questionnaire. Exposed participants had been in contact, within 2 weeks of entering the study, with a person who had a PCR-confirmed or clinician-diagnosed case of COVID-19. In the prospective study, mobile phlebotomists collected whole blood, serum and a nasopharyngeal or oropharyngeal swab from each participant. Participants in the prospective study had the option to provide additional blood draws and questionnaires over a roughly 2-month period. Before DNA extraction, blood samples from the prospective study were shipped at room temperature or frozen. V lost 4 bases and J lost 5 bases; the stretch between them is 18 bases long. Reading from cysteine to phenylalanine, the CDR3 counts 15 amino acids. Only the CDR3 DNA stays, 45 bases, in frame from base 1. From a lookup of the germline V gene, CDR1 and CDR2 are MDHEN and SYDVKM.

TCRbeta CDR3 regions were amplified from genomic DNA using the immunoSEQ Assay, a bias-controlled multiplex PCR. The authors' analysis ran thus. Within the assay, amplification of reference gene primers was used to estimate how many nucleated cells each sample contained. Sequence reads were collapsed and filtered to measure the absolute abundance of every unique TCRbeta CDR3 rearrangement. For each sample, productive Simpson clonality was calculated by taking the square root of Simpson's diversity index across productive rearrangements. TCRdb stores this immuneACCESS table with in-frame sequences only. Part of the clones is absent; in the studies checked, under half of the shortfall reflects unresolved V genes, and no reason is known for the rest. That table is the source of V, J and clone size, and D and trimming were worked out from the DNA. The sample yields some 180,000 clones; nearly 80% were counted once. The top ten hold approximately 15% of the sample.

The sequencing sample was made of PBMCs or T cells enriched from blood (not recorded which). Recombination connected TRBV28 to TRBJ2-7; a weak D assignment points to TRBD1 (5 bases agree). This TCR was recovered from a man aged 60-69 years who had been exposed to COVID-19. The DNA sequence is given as TGTGCCAGCAGTTCCCAAGATCTTGGGGCCAACGAGCAGTACTTC. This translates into CASSSQDLGANEQYF. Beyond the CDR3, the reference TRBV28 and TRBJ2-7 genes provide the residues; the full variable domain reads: DVKVTQSSRYLVKRTGEKVFLECVQDMDHENMFWYRQDPGLGLRLIYFSYDVKMKEKGDIPEGYSVSREKKERFSLILESASTNQTSMYLCASSSQDLGANEQYFGPGTRLTVT.